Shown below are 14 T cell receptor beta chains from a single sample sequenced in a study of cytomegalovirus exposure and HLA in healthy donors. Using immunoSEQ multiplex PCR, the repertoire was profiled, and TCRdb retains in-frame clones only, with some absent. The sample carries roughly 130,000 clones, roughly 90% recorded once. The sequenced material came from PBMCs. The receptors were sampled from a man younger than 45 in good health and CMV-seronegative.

CDR3 sequence reads: CASSLVGRGQGVDGYTF. The CDR3 DNA reads TGTGCCAGCAGCTTGGTTGGCCGGGGACAGGGCGTGGATGGCTACACCTTC. V and J are TRBV5-4 and TRBJ1-2; 9 bases map to TRBD1. CDR1 is SGHNT and CDR2 is YYREEE in the germline V gene (reference sequence). J was trimmed by 6 bases and V by 0 bases; bases with no gene match: 12. The CDR3 is 17 residues long.

CDR3 sequence: CASSVRDRSGEKLFF. CDR3 bases: TGTGCCAGCAGCGTCCGGGACAGGTCGGGGGAAAAACTGTTTTTT. The chain is built from TRBV9 and TRBJ1-4, with TRBD1 matching over 8 bases. The ends lost 2 bases at V and 8 bases at J; junction bases unmatched: 8. The CDR3 spans 15 residues. Germline CDR1 reads SGDLS; CDR2 reads YYNGEE. The full variable domain, in which reference TRBV9 and TRBJ1-4 provide the parts outside the CDR3, is DSGVTQTPKHLITATGQRVTLRCSPRSGDLSVYWYQQSLDQGLQFLIQYYNGEERAKGNILERFSAQQFPDLHSELNLSSLELGDSALYFCASSVRDRSGEKLFFGSGTQLSVL.

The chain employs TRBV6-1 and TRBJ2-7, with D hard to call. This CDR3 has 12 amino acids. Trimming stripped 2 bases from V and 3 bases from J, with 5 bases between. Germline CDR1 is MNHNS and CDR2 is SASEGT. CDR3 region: CASSENNYEQYF. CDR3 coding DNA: TGTGCCAGCAGTGAAAACAACTACGAGCAGTACTTC.

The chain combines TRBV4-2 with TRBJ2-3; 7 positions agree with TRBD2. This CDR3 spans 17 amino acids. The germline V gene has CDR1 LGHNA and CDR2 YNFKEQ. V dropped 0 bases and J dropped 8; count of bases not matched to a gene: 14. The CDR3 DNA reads TGTGCCAGCAGCCAAGAGATCACTAGCGAGCTCCCAGGTACGCAGTATTTT. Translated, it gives CASSQEITSELPGTQYF.

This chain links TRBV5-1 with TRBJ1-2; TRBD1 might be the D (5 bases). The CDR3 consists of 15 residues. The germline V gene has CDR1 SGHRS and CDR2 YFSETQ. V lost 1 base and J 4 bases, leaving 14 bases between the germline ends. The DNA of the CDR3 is TGCGCCAGCAGCTTGCGGGACTCCGGGACCTATGGCTACACCTTC. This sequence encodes CASSLRDSGTYGYTF.

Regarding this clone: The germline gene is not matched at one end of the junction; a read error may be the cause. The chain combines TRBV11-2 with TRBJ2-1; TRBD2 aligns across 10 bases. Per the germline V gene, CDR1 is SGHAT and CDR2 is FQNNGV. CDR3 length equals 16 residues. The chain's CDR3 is CASTLLESSGSHEQFF. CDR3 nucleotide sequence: TGTGCCAGCACCTTACTGGAGTCTAGCGGGAGTCATGAGCAGTTCTTC.

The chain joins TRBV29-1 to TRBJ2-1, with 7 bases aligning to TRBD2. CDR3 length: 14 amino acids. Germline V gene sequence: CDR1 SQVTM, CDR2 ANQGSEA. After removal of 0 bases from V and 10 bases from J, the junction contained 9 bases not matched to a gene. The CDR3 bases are TGCAGCGTTGAAGATGGGGCGACTAGCTTCGAGCAGTTCTTC. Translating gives CSVEDGATSFEQFF.

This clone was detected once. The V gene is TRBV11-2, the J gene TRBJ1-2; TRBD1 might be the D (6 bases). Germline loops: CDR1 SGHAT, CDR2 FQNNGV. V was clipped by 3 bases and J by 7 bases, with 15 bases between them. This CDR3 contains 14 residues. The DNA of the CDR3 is TGTGCCAGCAGCTTGGTCGCGGGGGCGGCTGGCTACACCTTC. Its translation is CASSLVAGAAGYTF.

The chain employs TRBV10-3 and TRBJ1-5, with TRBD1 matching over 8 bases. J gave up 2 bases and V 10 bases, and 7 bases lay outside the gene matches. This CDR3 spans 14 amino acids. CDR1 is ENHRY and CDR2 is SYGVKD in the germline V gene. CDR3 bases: TGTGCCAGCACCCCGACAGGGGGCAATCAGCCCCAGCATTTT. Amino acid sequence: CASTPTGGNQPQHF.

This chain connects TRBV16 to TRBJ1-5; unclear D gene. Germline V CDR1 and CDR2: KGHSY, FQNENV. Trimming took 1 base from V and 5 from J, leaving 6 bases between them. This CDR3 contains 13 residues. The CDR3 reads CASSQLIDQPQHF. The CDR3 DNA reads TGTGCCAGCAGCCAATTAATAGATCAGCCCCAGCATTTT.

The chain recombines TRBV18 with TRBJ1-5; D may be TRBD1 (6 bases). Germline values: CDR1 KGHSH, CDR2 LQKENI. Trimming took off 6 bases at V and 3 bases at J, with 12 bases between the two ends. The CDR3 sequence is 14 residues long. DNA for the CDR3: TGTGCCAGCTCGCGAGGGGGGGACAATCAGCCCCAGCATTTT. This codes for CASSRGGDNQPQHF. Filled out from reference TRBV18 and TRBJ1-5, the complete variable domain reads NAGVMQNPRHLVRRRGQEARLRCSPMKGHSHVYWYRQLPEEGLKFMVYLQKENIIDESGMPKERFSAEFPKEGPSILRIQQVVRGDSAAYFCASSRGGDNQPQHFGDGTRLSIL.

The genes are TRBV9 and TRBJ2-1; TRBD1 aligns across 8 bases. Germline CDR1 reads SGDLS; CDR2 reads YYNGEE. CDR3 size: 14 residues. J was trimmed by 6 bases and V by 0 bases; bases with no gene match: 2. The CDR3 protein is CASSVAGQGNEQFF. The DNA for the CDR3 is TGTGCCAGCAGCGTAGCCGGACAGGGCAATGAGCAGTTCTTC.

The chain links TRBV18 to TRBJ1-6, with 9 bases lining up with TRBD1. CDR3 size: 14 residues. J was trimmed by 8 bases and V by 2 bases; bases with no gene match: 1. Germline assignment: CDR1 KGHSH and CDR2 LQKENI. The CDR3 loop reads CASSPGTGYSPLHF. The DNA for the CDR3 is TGTGCCAGCTCACCAGGGACAGGGTATTCACCCCTCCACTTT.

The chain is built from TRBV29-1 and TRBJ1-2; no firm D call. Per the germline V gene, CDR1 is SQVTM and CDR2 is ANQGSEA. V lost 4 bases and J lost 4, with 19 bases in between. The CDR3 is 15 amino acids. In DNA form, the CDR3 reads TGCAGCGTTGTAGCGGGTTTTGAAGGGATCTATGGCTACACCTTC. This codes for CSVVAGFEGIYGYTF.